Below, one T cell receptor (beta chain) is given with its context. This specimen belongs to a study of blood T cell repertoires in COVID-19. Clones were sequenced by immunoSEQ multiplex PCR, and TCRdb holds only the in-frame ones, with some missing. The top ten clones hold around 2.3% of a sample with over 130,000 clones, around 90% of them seen once. The V gene lost 2 bases and the J gene lost 1 base, with 13 bases spanning the gap. This CDR3 spans 15 amino acids. The germline V gene has CDR1 GTSNPN and CDR2 SVGIG (reference sequence). Seattle patients were enrolled while actively infected and followed longitudinally.

Material for sequencing was peripheral blood. This chain uses TRBV30 with TRBJ2-3, with a possible D match to TRBD1 (5 bases). The sequence was obtained from a human donor with COVID-19, enrolled during active disease. The donor label of this sample is uncertain. The CDR3 region has the DNA TGTGCCTGGAGTAAACAGGAAGCCGGCACAGATACGCAGTATTTT. It codes for CAWSKQEAGTDTQYF.